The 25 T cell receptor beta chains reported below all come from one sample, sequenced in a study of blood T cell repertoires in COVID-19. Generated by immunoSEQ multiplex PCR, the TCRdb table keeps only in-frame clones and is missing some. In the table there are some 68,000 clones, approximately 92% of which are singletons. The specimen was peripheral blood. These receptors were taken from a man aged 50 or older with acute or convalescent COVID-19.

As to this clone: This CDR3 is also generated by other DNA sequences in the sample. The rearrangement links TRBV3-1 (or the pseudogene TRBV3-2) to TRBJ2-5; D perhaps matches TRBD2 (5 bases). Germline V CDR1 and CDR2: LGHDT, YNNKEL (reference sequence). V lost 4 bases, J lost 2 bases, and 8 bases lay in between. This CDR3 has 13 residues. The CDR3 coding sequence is TGTGCCAGCAGCCCGGACTCACAAGAGACCCAGTACTTC. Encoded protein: CASSPDSQETQYF.

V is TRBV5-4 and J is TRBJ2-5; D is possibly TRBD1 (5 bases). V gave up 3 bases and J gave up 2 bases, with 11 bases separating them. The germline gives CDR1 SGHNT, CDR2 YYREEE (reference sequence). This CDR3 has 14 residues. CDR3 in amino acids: CASSSQGGQETQYF. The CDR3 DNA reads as TGTGCCAGCAGCTCCCAGGGTGGACAAGAGACCCAGTACTTC.

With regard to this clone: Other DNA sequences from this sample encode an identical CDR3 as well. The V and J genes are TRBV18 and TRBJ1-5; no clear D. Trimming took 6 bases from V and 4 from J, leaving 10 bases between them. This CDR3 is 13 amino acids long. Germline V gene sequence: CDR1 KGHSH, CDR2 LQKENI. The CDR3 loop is CASSPGENQPQHF. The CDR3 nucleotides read TGTGCCAGCTCGCCGGGAGAAAATCAGCCCCAGCATTTT.

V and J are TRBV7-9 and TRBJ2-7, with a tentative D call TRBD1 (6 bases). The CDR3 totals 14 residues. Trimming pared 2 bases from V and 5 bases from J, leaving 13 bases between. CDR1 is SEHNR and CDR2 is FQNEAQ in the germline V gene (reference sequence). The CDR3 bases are TGTGCCAGCAGCTTATCTGGGGGCCTGGACGAGCAGTACTTC. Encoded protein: CASSLSGGLDEQYF.

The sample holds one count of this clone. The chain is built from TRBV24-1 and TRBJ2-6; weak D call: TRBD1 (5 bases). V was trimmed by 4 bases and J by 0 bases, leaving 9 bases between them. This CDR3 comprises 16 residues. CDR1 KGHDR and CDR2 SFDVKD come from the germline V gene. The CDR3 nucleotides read TGTGCCACCAGTGACCCTGGGGCCTCTGGGGCCAACGTCCTGACTTTC. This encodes CATSDPGASGANVLTF.

The DNA for the CDR3 is TGTGCCAGCAGCGTTTGGGACAGCACTACAGATACGCAGTATTTT. Translating it yields CASSVWDSTTDTQYF. The chain employs TRBV9 and TRBJ2-3; 7 bases agree with TRBD1. The CDR3 loop spans 15 amino acids. V shed 2 bases and J 3 bases; nucleotides not matched to a gene: 6. Per the germline V gene, CDR1 is SGDLS and CDR2 is YYNGEE.

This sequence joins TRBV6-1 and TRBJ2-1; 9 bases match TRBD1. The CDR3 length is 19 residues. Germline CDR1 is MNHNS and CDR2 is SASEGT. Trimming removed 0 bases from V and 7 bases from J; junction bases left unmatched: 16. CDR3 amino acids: CASSEAGTGFSSVLNEQFF. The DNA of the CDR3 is TGTGCCAGCAGTGAAGCCGGGACAGGGTTTAGTTCGGTTTTGAATGAGCAGTTCTTC.

The CDR3 region is CSVDSVNEQFF. The CDR3 bases are TGCAGCGTTGACAGCGTCAATGAGCAGTTCTTC. The chain couples TRBV29-1 to TRBJ2-1; D is undetermined. This CDR3 is 11 amino acids long. V gave up 3 bases and J gave up 6 bases, with 6 bases separating them. The V gene's germline CDR1 is SQVTM and CDR2 ANQGSEA.

DNA for the CDR3: TGTGCCAGCAGCTTAGAACAGTACAATGAGCAGTTCTTC. Its protein product is CASSLEQYNEQFF. This chain connects TRBV11-2 to TRBJ2-1; D is ambiguous. Germline V CDR1 and CDR2: SGHAT, FQNNGV. The CDR3 loop spans 13 amino acids. Trimming removed 0 bases from V and 4 bases from J, with 4 bases in between.

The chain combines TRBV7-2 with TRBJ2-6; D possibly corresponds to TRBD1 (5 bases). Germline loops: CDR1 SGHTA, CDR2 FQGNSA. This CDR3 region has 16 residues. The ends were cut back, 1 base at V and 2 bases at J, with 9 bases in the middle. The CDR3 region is CASSLDTGTGANVLTF. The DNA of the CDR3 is TGTGCCAGCAGCTTAGATACAGGTACTGGGGCCAACGTCCTGACTTTC. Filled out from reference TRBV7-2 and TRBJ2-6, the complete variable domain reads GAGVSQSPSNKVTEKGKDVELRCDPISGHTALYWYRQSLGQGLEFLIYFQGNSAPDKSGLPSDRFSAERTGGSVSTLTIQRTQQEDSAVYLCASSLDTGTGANVLTFGAGSRLTVL.

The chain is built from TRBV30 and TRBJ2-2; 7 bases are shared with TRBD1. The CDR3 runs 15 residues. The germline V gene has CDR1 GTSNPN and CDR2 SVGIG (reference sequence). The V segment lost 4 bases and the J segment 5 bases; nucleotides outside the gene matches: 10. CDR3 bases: TGTGCCTGGAAGGCCTACGAGGGGGCGACCGGGGAGCTGTTTTTT. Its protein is CAWKAYEGATGELFF.

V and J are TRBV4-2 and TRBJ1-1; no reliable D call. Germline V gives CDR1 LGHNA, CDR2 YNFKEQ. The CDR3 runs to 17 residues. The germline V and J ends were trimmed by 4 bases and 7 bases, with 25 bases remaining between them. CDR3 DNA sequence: TGTGCCAGCAGCCCCCGAGACCGTAACGACGGAGCCTATGAAGCTTTCTTT. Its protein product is CASSPRDRNDGAYEAFF.

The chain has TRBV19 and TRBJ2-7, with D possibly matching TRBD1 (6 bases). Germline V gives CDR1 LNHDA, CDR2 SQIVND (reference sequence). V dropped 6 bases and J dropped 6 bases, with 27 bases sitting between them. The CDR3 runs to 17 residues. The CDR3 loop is CASSLILQGYLGGEQYF. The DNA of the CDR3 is TGTGCCAGTAGCCTAATCCTACAGGGTTATCTTGGGGGCGAGCAGTACTTC.

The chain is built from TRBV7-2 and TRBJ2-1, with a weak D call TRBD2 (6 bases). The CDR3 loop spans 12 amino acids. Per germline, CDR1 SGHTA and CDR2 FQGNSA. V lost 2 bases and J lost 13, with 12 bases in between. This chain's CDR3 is CASSLRAGPQFF. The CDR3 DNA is TGTGCCAGCAGCTTAAGGGCGGGACCCCAGTTCTTC.

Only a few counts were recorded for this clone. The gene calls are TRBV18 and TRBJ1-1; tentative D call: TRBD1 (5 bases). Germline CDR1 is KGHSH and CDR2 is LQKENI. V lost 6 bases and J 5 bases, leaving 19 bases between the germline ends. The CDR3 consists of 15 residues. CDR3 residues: CASSLFSGESTEAFF. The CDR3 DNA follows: TGTGCCAGCTCCTTATTCTCGGGGGAGTCAACTGAAGCTTTCTTT.

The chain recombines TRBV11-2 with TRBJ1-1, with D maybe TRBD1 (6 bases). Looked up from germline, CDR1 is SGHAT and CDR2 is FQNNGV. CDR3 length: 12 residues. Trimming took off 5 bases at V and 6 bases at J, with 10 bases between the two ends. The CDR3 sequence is CASSHGQSEAFF. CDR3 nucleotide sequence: TGTGCCAGCAGCCACGGACAGTCTGAAGCTTTCTTT.

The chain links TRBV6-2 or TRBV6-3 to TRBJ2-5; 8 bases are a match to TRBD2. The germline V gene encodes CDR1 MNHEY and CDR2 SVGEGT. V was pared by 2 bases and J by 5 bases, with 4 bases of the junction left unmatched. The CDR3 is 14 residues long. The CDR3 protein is CASSYRLAQETQYF. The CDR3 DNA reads TGTGCCAGCAGTTACAGACTAGCGCAGGAGACCCAGTACTTC.

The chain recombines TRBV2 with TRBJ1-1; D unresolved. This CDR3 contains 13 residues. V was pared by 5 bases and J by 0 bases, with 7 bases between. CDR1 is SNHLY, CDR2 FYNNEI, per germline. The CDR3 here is CASSPFMNTEAFF. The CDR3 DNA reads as TGTGCCAGCAGTCCCTTTATGAACACTGAAGCTTTCTTT.

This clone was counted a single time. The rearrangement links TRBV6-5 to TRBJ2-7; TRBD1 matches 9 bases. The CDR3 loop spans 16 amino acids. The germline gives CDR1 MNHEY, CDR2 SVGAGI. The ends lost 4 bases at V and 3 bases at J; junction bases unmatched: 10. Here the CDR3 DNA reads TGTGCCAGCAGTTCCAGATACAGGGGGCGCCTCTACGAGCAGTACTTC. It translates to CASSSRYRGRLYEQYF.

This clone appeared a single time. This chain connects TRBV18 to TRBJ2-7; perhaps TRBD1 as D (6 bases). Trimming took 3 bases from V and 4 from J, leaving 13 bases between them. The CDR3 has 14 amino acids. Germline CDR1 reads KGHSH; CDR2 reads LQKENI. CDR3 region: CASSPPQGTYEQYF. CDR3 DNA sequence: TGTGCCAGCTCACCTCCCCAGGGGACATACGAGCAGTACTTC. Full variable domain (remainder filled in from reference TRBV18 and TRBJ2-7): NAGVMQNPRHLVRRRGQEARLRCSPMKGHSHVYWYRQLPEEGLKFMVYLQKENIIDESGMPKERFSAEFPKEGPSILRIQQVVRGDSAAYFCASSPPQGTYEQYFGPGTRLTVT.

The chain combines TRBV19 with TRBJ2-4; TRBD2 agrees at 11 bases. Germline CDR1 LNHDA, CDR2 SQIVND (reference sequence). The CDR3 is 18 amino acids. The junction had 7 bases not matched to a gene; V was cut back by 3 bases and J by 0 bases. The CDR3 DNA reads TGTGCCAGTAGTATTCTAGCGGGAGGCGACGTAGCCAAAAACATTCAGTACTTC. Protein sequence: CASSILAGGDVAKNIQYF.

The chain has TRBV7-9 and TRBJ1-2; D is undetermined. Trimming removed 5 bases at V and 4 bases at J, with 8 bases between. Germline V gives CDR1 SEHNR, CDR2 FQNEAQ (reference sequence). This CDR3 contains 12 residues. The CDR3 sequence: CASSPDTYGYTF. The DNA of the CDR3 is TGTGCCAGCAGCCCCGACACCTATGGCTACACCTTC.

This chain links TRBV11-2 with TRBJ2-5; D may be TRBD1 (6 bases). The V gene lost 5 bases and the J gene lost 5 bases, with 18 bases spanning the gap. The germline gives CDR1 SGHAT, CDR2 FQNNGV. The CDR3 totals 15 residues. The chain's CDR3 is CASSQRRRGGETQYF. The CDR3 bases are TGTGCCAGCAGCCAAAGGCGCAGGGGCGGGGAGACCCAGTACTTC.

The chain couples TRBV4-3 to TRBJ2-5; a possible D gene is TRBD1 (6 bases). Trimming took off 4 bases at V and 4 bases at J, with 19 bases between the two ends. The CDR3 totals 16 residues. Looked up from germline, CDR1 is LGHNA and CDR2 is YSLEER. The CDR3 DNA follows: TGCGCCAGCAGCCCCGAGGTACAGGGTGGGGGAGAGACCCAGTACTTC. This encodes CASSPEVQGGGETQYF.

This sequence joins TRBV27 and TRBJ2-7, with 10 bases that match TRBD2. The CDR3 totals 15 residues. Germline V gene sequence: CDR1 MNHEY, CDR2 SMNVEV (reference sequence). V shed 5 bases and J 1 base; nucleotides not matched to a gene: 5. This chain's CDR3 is CASSPLAGESYEQYV. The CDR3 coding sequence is TGTGCCAGCAGTCCTCTAGCGGGAGAATCCTACGAGCAGTACGTC.